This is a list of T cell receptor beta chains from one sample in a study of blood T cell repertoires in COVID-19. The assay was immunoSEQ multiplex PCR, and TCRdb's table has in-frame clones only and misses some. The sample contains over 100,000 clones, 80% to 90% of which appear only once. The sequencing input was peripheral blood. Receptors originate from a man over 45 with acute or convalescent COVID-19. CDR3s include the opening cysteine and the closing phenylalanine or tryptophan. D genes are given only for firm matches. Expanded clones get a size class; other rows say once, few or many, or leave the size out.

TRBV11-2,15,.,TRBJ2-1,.,TGTGCCAGCAGCTTCGGGCAGGGGCGCTGGAATGAGCAGTTCTTC,CASSFGQGRWNEQFF
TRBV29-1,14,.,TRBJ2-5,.,TGCAGCGTCGAGGGCGGCGAGTTACAAGAGACCCAGTACTTC,CSVEGGELQETQYF
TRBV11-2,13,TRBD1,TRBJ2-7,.,TGTGCCAGCCAAAGGGACAGCAGCTACGAGCAGTACTTC,CASQRDSSYEQYF
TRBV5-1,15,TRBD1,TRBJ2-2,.,TGCGCCAGCAGCTTTAGGACAGGGGGAGTCGGGGAGCTGTTTTTT,CASSFRTGGVGELFF
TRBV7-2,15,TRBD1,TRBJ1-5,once,TGTGCCAGCAGCTTAAGGACAGGGGGGTTTCAGCCCCAGCATTTT,CASSLRTGGFQPQHF
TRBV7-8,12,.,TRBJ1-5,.,TGTGCCAGCAGCCCTGACAGCGCGGCCCAGCATTTT,CASSPDSAAQHF
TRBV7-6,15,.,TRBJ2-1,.,TGTGCCAGCAGCCAGGCGACAGGGAAAGCGGGTGAGCAGTTCTTC,CASSQATGKAGEQFF
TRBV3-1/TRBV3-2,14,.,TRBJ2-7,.,TGTGCCAGCAGTCCGCGGCGGGGGCCGGGGGAGCAGTACTTC,CASSPRRGPGEQYF
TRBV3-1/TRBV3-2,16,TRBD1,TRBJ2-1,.,TGTGCCAGCAGCCAGGGGGGGACAGGGGTAGGCAATGAGCAGTTCTTC,CASSQGGTGVGNEQFF
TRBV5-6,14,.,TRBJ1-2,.,TGTGCCAGCAGCTTGTTGGCAGGGGACTATGGCTACACCTTC,CASSLLAGDYGYTF
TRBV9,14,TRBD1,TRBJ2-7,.,TGTGCCAGCAGCGTAACCCGGACAGGGGCCGAGCAGTACTTC,CASSVTRTGAEQYF
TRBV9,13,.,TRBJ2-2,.,TGTGCCAGCAGCCCAAGACAGCCCGGGGAGCTGTTTTTT,CASSPRQPGELFF
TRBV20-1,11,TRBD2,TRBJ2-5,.,TGCACCATAGCGGGAGAAGAGACCCAGTACTTC,CTIAGEETQYF
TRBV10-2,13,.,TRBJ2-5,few,TGCGCCAGCAGTGAGTATCCGGGAGAGACCCAGTACTTC,CASSEYPGETQYF
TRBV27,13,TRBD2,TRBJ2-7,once,TGTGCCACCGAGGCAGCGGGAATCCACGAGCAGTACTTC,CATEAAGIHEQYF
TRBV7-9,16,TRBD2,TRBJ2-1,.,TGTGCCAGCAGCTTGCGGATAGCGGGAGTTTTCGATGAGCAGTTCTTC,CASSLRIAGVFDEQFF
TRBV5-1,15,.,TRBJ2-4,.,TGCGCCAGCAGCTCCGGGACTGTGGCCAAAAACATTCAGTACTTC,CASSSGTVAKNIQYF